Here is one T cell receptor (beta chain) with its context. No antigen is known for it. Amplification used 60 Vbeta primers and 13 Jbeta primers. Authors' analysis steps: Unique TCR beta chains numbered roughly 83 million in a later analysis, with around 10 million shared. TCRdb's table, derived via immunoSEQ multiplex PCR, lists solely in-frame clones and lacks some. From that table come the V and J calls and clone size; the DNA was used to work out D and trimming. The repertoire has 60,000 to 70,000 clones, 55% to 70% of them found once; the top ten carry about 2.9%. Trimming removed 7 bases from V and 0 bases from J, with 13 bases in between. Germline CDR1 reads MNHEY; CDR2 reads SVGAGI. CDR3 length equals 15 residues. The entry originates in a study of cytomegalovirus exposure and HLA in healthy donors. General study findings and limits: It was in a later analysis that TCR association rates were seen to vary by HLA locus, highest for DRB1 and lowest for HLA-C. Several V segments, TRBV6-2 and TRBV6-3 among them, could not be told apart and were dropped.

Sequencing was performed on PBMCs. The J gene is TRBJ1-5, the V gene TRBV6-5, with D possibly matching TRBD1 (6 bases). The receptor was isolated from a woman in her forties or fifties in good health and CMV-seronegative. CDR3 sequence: CASKRDIYSNQPQHF. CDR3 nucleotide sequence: TGTGCCAGCAAAAGGGACATTTATAGCAATCAGCCCCAGCATTTT.